The clone carrying this T cell receptor beta chain was seen a handful of times. The library was built from about 0.4 ug RNA with molecular barcoded adaptors for alpha/delta and beta/gamma chains. Via MiXCR, TCRdb re-called the reads, giving one row per CDR3 protein. The sample lists some 140,000 distinct CDR3 sequences; 13% were seen once. The data are from a study of read filtering for tumor transcriptome and immune sequencing. Trimming at V came to 8 bases and at J to 5 bases, leaving 5 bases not matched to a gene. Per the germline V gene, CDR1 is SGHNT and CDR2 is YENEEA. There are 14 residues in the CDR3.

The chain employs TRBV11-3 and TRBJ1-4, with TRBD1 matching 10 bases. The receptor's source is a donor over 35 with multiple myeloma. Sequences were obtained from a population of CD138-negative cells sorted from bone marrow. This chain's CDR3 is CASQKGQGNEKLFF. DNA for the CDR3: TGTGCCAGCCAAAAGGGACAGGGGAATGAAAAACTGTTTTTT.